Sequencing of this T cell receptor (beta chain) was carried out in a study of CD8+ T cells in alopecia areata. Across the whole study: Tofacitinib dosing lasted 6 to 18 months, which was then followed by 6 months off drug.

It was from alopecia areata patients that lesional scalp punch biopsies and peripheral blood were collected. Reverse transcribed after extraction, RNA yielded cDNA as the sequencing template. Method: immunoSEQ multiplex PCR; TCRdb's copy keeps in-frame clones and lacks some. Among a few hundred thousand clones listed, under 80% were seen once. The CDR3 consists of 13 residues. The V gene's germline CDR1 is SNHLY and CDR2 FYNNEI. Between the trimmed V and J ends, which lost 5 bases and 5 bases, there was a span of 12 bases. This clone was recorded a few times. The clonotype originates from a human donor with alopecia areata. The chain uses TRBV2 and TRBJ1-2, with D possibly being TRBD1 (5 bases). The specimen comprised CD4+ T cells sorted from blood, sampled at week 0. CDR3 DNA: TGTGCCAGCAGTCCGCCAGGGAGTTATGGCTACACCTTC. Residues: CASSPPGSYGYTF. The full variable domain, rest sourced from reference TRBV2 and TRBJ1-2, is EPEVTQTPSHQVTQMGQEVILRCVPISNHLYFYWYRQILGQKVEFLVSFYNNEISEKSEIFDDQFSVERPDGSNFTLKIRSTKLEDSAMYFCASSPPGSYGYTFGSGTRLTVV.